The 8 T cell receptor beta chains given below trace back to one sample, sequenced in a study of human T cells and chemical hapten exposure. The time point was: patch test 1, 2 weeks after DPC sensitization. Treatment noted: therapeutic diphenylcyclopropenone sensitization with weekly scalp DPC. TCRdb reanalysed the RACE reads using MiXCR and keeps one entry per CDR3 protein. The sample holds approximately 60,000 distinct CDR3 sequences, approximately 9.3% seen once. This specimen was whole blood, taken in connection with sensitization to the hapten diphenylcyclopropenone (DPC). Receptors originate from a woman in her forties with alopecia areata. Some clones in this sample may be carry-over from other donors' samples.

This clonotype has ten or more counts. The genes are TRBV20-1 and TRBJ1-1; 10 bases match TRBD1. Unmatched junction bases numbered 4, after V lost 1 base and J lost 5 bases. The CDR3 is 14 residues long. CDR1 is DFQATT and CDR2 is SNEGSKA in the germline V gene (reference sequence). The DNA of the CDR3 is TGCAGTGCTAGAGGGGGACAGGGGCAGACTGAAGCTTTCTTT. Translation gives CSARGGQGQTEAFF.

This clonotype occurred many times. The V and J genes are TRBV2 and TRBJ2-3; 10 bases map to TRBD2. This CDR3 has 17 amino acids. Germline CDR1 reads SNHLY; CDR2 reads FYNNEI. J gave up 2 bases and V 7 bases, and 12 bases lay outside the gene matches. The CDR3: CASILWLAGEYTDTQYF. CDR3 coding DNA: TGTGCCAGCATCTTATGGCTAGCGGGGGAGTACACAGATACGCAGTATTTT.

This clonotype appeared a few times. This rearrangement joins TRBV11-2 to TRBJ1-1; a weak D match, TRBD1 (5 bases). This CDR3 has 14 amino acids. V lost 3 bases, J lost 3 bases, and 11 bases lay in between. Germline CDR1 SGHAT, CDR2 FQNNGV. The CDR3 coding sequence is TGTGCCAGCAGCTTCGGAGGGGCTGACACTGAAGCTTTCTTT. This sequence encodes CASSFGGADTEAFF.

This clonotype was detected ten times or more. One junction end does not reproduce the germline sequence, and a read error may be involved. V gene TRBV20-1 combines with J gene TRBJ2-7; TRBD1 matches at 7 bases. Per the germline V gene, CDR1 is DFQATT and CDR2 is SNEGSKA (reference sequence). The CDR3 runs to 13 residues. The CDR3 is CSARGGPAYEQYF. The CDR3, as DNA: TGCAGTGCCAGAGGGGGCCCAGCCTACGAGCAGTACTTC.

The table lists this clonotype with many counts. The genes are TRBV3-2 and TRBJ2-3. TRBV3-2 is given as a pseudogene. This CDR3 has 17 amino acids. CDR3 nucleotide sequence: TGTGCCAGCAGACGAACAACCAGGCTATTTAGCACAGATACGCAGTATTTT. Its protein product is CASRRTTRLFSTDTQYF.

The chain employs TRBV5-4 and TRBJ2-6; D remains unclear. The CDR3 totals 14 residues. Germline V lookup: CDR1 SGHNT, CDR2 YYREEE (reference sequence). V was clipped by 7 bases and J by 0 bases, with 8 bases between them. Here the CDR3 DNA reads TGTGCCAGCGGCCCCAGCTCTGGGGCCAACGTCCTGACTTTC. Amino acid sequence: CASGPSSGANVLTF.

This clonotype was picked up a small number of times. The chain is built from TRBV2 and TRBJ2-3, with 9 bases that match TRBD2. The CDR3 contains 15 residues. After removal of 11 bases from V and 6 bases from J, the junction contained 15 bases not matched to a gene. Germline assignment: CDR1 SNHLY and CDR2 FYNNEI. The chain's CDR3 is CAGPGLAIPGDTQYF. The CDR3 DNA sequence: TGTGCCGGCCCGGGACTAGCCATTCCTGGGGATACGCAGTATTTT.

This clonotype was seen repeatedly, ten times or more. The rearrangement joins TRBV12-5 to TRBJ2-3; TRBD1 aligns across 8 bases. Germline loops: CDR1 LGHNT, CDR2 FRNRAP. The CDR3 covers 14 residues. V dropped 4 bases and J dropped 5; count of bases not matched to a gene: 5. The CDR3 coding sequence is TGTGCTAGTGGTTCAGGGGGCGGGAAAGATACGCAGTATTTT. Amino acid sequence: CASGSGGGKDTQYF.